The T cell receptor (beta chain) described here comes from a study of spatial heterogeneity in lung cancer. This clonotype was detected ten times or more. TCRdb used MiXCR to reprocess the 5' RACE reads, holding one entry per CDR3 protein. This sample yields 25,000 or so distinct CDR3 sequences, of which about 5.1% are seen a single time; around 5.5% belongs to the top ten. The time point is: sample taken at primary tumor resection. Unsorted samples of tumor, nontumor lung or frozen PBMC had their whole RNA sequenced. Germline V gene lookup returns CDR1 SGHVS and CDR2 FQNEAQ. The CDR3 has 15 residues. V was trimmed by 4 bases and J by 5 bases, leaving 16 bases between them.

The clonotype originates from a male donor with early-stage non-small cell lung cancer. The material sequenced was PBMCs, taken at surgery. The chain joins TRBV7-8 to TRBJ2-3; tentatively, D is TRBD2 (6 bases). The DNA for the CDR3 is TGTGCCAGCAGCTCGGGCGGGGTGACCCTAGATACGCAGTATTTT. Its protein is CASSSGGVTLDTQYF.